Below are 9 T cell receptor beta chains sequenced from a single sample in a study of siplizumab effects on memory and regulatory T cells. TCRdb's copy holds only in-frame clones and misses some; the assay was immunoSEQ multiplex PCR. The repertoire has 85,000 or so clones, roughly 94% of them found once; the top ten carry around a sixth. The sample comprised CD8+ T cells sorted from blood. These receptors originate from a human donor in good health.

CDR3 sequence: CASSFWQGSYEQYF. CDR3 coding DNA: TGTGCCAGCAGTTTTTGGCAGGGAAGCTACGAGCAGTACTTC. The rearrangement links TRBV28 to TRBJ2-7, with D possibly matching TRBD1 (5 bases). V dropped 3 bases and J dropped 3 bases, with 12 bases sitting between them. Per germline, CDR1 MDHEN and CDR2 SYDVKM. This CDR3 has 14 amino acids.

This clone was picked up one time. The junction and the germline gene differ at one end; a read error may be behind it. This chain joins TRBV7-7 and TRBJ1-3; 7 nucleotides agree with TRBD1. This CDR3 contains 15 residues. Germline values: CDR1 SSHAT, CDR2 FNYEAQ (reference sequence). The CDR3 region is CASSLDRALGNTIYF. The CDR3 DNA follows: TGTGCTAGCAGCTTAGACAGGGCGCTGGGAAACACCATATATTTT.

This sequence joins TRBV6-6 and TRBJ1-1; D gene ambiguous. The germline V and J ends were trimmed by 8 bases and 5 bases, with 12 bases remaining between them. Germline V CDR1 and CDR2: MNHNY, SVGAGI (reference sequence). CDR3 length equals 12 residues. The CDR3 loop is CASCLGITEAFF. Here the CDR3 DNA reads TGTGCCAGCTGTTTGGGGATAACTGAAGCTTTCTTT.

The chain has TRBV9 and TRBJ1-1, with 7 bases identical to TRBD1. The junction had 20 bases not matched to a gene; V was cut back by 4 bases and J by 5 bases. Germline CDR1 reads SGDLS; CDR2 reads YYNGEE. This CDR3 has 18 residues. This CDR3 reads CASSTGQDEFLYRTEAFF. CDR3 nucleotide sequence: TGTGCCAGCAGCACTGGACAGGATGAGTTTTTGTATAGGACTGAAGCTTTCTTT. The complete variable domain, with remaining parts taken from reference TRBV9 and TRBJ1-1, reads DSGVTQTPKHLITATGQRVTLRCSPRSGDLSVYWYQQSLDQGLQFLIQYYNGEERAKGNILERFSAQQFPDLHSELNLSSLELGDSALYFCASSTGQDEFLYRTEAFFGQGTRLTVV.

The rearrangement links TRBV19 to TRBJ1-1; 11 positions agree with TRBD1. CDR1 and CDR2 (germline): LNHDA, SQIVND (reference sequence). The CDR3 extends over 15 amino acids. V lost 3 bases to trimming and J lost 5 bases; unmatched junction nucleotides: 5. CDR3 residues: CASSITGTGGTEAFF. The DNA for the CDR3 is TGTGCCAGTAGTATTACCGGGACAGGGGGGACTGAAGCTTTCTTT.

This rearrangement joins TRBV7-9 to TRBJ2-3, with no clear D. Trimming took 10 bases from V and 6 from J, leaving 8 bases between them. Germline V lookup: CDR1 SEHNR, CDR2 FQNEAQ (reference sequence). This CDR3 contains 10 residues. The CDR3 protein is CAIKKDTQYF. The CDR3 DNA follows: TGTGCCATCAAGAAGGATACGCAGTATTTT.

J is TRBJ1-1 and V is TRBV27, with D possibly TRBD1 on 6 matching bases. V gave up 3 bases and J gave up 5 bases, with 19 bases separating them. The CDR3 spans 16 residues. Germline CDR1 MNHEY, CDR2 SMNVEV (reference sequence). The CDR3 DNA reads as TGTGCCAGCAGTTTTCGGGGGGGCGGATTATGGACTGAAGCTTTCTTT. Protein sequence: CASSFRGGGLWTEAFF.

The chain joins TRBV7-8 to TRBJ2-1; D uncertain. Germline values: CDR1 SGHVS, CDR2 FQNEAQ. The V end was cut by 4 bases, the J end by 5 bases, with 18 bases between. CDR3 size: 16 residues. The DNA of the CDR3 is TGTGCCAGCAGCTCCGGCCCCAGTACCCTCCACAATGAGCAGTTCTTC. Translated, it gives CASSSGPSTLHNEQFF.

The chain employs TRBV27 and TRBJ2-7; 14 nucleotides match TRBD2. Trimming cost V 5 bases and J 2 bases; bases outside gene matches: 14. The CDR3 is 19 residues long. Germline V gene data show CDR1 as MNHEY and CDR2 as SMNVEV (reference sequence). The CDR3 loop is CASSPRGLAGGQNPYEQYF. In DNA form, the CDR3 reads TGTGCCAGCAGTCCCCGTGGACTAGCGGGAGGTCAAAACCCCTACGAGCAGTACTTC.